This T cell receptor beta chain was obtained from a study of cytomegalovirus exposure and HLA in healthy donors. Points from the study as a whole: The majority of TCR sequences were rare, yet some public TCRs appeared in many donors. Later findings reportedly placed an Asian-associated ancestry cluster below the roughly 700-donor mean for N-insertions.

About this clone itself: No antigen is known for it.

Per germline, CDR1 GTSNPN and CDR2 SVGIG (reference sequence). This CDR3 contains 12 residues. Between the trimmed V and J ends, which lost 2 bases and 6 bases, there was a span of 11 bases. PCR involved 60 Vbeta and 13 Jbeta primers. The repertoire was sequenced with immunoSEQ multiplex PCR; TCRdb's copy has only in-frame clones and lacks some. The data hold approximately 190,000 clones, with roughly four fifths observed a single time. This TCR was recovered from a woman aged 18-29 years in good health and CMV-seronegative. The J gene is TRBJ2-7, the V gene TRBV30; weak D call: TRBD2 (6 bases). Input material: PBMCs. The CDR3 nucleotides read TGTGCCTGGAGTTTTCAGGGAGGCGAGCAGTACTTC. As protein: CAWSFQGGEQYF.